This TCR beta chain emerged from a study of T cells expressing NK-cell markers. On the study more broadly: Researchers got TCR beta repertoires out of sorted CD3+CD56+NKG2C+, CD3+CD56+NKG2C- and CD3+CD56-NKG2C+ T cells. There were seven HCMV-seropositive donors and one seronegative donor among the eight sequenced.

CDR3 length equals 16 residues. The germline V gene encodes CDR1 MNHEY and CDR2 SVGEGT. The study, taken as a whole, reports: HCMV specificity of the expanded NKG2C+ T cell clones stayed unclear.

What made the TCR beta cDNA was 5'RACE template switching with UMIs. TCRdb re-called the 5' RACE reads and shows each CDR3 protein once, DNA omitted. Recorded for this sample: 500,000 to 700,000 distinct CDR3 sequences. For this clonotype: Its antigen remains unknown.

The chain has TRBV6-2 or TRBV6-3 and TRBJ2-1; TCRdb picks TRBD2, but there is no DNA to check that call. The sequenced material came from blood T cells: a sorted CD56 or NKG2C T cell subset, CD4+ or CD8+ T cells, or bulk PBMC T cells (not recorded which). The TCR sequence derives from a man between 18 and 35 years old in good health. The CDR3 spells CASRRATSGIPNEQFF.